The source of this TCR beta chain is a study of blood T cells in healthy people across ages (dated by TCRdb to the mid-2010s). Notes on the research overall: In model experiments, template switching captured roughly one uniquely barcoded TCR beta cDNA molecule for every two T cells. The donors were divided into four age groups: young (average approximately 17 years), middle-aged (roughly 42), aged (approximately 59) and long-lived (about 80). Age-related changes in TCR beta repertoire diversity were measured in the study by deep sequencing normalized with unique cDNA molecular identifiers. To avoid experimental bias, donors of different ages were distributed randomly across sequencing lanes. Using the same blood draw, the study looked at two additional independent replicas of 1 million unique cDNA reads for two donors, one aged 18 to 30 and the other aged 80 or older. Broader findings and caveats from the paper: Observed TCR beta diversity per million T cells fell roughly linearly with age, and a significant reduction was already apparent by age around 39. Compared with the aged group, more naive CD4+ T cells, fewer expanded clones and increased TCR diversity were shown by the long-lived group, suggesting age selection. Estimates of total diversity based on one million sequenced T cells were regarded as lower bounds and as underestimates. Bulk unsorted PBMC profiling prevented conclusive comparison of naive and antigen-experienced compartments. Because donor CMV infection status was unknown, age-related changes in expanded clonotypes were potentially confounded. There was a strong correlation between observed TCR beta diversity and the percentage of naive T cells measured by flow cytometry.

To prepare the library, 5' RACE was applied. The second PCR ran for roughly 6 to 11 cycles and used a J-beta primer mix along with a sample-barcoded 5' primer. A unique molecular identifier was introduced onto each TCR beta cDNA molecule by a template-switch 5' adaptor carrying 12 random nucleotides. Each sample yielded at least 3 million CDR3-containing paired-end reads. All of the RNA was converted into first-strand cDNA using the Mint cDNA synthesis kit, with a TRBC-specific oligonucleotide serving as the primer. After uracil-DNA glycosylase treatment, a first 18-cycle PCR used universal primers M1SS and BC2_uni_R on all cDNA. For the original study's pipeline: Each sample was normalized by randomly selecting 1 million high-quality reads, each carrying a distinct molecular identifier. Reads with shared molecular identifiers were discarded instead of being binned into consensus sequences. MiTCR, with a Q25 quality threshold and the strictest error-elimination algorithm, was used for CDR3 identification, clonotype clustering and error correction. Lower-bound total TCR beta diversity was estimated with a nonparametric unseen species model using Euler transformation. The public sequencing data were trimmed at Q25 with fastp and processed into clonotypes with MiXCR by TCRdb, which kept only in-frame beta chains. Rows with one shared CDR3 protein collapse into an entry with the most common genes and DNA. The V and J calls come from TCRdb's annotation, not from the publication. A total of around 1,800,000 distinct CDR3 sequences appear in this sample, roughly two fifths of them only once. 20% to 25% of the sample comes from the top ten.

The V end gives up 2 bases and the J end 0 bases, leaving 2 bases in the junction not matched to a gene. The germline V gene sets CDR1 to SGHAT and CDR2 to FQNNGV. The CDR3 sequence holds 16 residues, the cysteine and phenylalanine included. The retained sequence is limited to the CDR3, 48 bases, with the frame set at the first base. Systemically healthy Caucasian individuals from Russia, 35 to 50 in total and aged roughly 6 to 95 years, were included as donors. Each donor gave about 9.8 milliliters of peripheral blood, drawn into EDTA-treated Vacutainer tubes. Ficoll-Paque density-gradient centrifugation was used to isolate PBMCs, with at least 6.5 million per sample. Trizol reagent was used to extract total RNA from PBMCs, with at least 6 micrograms per sample. For every donor, flow cytometry on a PBMC aliquot measured the percentage of naive CD45RAhigh/CD27high T cells. In this sample, this clonotype turned up a few times. This clone's antigen is unknown. No base quality values were provided; no much bigger clone lies one nucleotide off.

In this chain, TRBV11-2 is recombined with TRBJ2-7; TRBD2 agrees with 12 junctional bases. This sequence originates from a human donor in good health. Sequenced: blood. The nucleotides are TGTGCCAGCAGCTTATGGACTAGCGGGGACTCCTACGAGCAGTACTTC. It encodes CASSLWTSGDSYEQYF.